This T cell receptor (beta chain) was identified in a study of control samples from healthy donors and cancer patients. Sequencing used immunoSEQ multiplex PCR; TCRdb keeps in-frame clones, though not all of them. This sample has 150,000 to 200,000 clones; 75% to 95% occur once, and the top ten carry just over 2%. The CDR3 consists of 14 residues. Per germline, CDR1 SGHRS and CDR2 YFSETQ. V dropped 4 bases and J dropped 6; count of bases not matched to a gene: 7. The V and J genes are TRBV5-1 and TRBJ1-2; the match to TRBD1 covers 9 bases. Sequencing was performed on blood. The clonotype originates from a woman between 35 and 50 years old in good health. The CDR3 protein is CASSQRGQGDGYTF. CDR3 nucleotides: TGCGCCAGCAGCCAGCGGGGACAGGGCGATGGCTACACCTTC. The full variable domain, its missing parts supplied by reference TRBV5-1 and TRBJ1-2, is KAGVTQTPRYLIKTRGQQVTLSCSPISGHRSVSWYQQTPGQGLQFLFEYFSETQRNKGNFPGRFSGRQFSNSRSEMNVSTLELGDSALYLCASSQRGQGDGYTFGSGTRLTVV.